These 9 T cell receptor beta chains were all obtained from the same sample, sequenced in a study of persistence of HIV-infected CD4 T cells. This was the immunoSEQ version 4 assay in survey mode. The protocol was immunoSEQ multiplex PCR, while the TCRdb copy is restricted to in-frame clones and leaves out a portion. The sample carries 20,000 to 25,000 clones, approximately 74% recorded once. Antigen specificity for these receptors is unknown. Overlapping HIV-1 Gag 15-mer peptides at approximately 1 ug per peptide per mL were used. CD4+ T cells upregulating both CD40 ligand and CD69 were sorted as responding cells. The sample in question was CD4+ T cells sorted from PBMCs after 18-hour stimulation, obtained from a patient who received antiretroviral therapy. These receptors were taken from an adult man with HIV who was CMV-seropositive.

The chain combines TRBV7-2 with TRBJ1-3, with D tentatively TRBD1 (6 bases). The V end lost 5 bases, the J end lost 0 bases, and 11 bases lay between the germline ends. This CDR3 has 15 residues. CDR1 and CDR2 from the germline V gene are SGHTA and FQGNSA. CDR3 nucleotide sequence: TGTGCCAGCAGCCCCGACAGGATCTCTGGAAACACCATATATTTT. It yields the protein CASSPDRISGNTIYF.

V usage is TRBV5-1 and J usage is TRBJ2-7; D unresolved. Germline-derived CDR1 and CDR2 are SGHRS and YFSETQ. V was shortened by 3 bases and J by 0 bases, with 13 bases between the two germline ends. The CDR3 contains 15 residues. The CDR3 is CASSSAPLGSYEQYF. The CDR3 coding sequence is TGCGCCAGCAGCTCCGCCCCGTTGGGCTCCTACGAGCAGTACTTC.

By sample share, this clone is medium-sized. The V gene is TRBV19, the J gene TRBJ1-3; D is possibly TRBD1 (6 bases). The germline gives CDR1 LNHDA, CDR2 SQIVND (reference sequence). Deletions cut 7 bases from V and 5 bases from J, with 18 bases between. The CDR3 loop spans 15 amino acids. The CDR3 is CASTTDRSNRNTIYF. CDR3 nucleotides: TGTGCCAGTACCACCGACAGGAGCAACCGAAACACCATATATTTT. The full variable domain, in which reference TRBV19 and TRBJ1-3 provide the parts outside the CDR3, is DGGITQSPKYLFRKEGQNVTLSCEQNLNHDAMYWYRQDPGQGLRLIYYSQIVNDFQKGDIAEGYSVSREKKESFPLTVTSAQKNPTAFYLCASTTDRSNRNTIYFGEGSWLTVV.

This CDR3 reads CASSSGTSAYNEQFF. DNA for the CDR3: TGTGCCAGCAGTTCCGGGACTAGCGCCTACAATGAGCAGTTCTTC. The V call is TRBV28, the J call TRBJ2-1; TRBD2 agrees at 10 bases. Germline values: CDR1 MDHEN, CDR2 SYDVKM. The CDR3 is 15 residues long. The J segment lost 2 bases and the V segment lost 4 bases, leaving 2 bases of the junction unmatched.

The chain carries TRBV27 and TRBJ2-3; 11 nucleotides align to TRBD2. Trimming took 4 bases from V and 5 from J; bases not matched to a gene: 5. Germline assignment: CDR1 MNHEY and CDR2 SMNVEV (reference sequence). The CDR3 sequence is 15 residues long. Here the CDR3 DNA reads TGTGCCAGCAGTTATGGGACTAGCGGAAGAGATACGCAGTATTTT. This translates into CASSYGTSGRDTQYF.

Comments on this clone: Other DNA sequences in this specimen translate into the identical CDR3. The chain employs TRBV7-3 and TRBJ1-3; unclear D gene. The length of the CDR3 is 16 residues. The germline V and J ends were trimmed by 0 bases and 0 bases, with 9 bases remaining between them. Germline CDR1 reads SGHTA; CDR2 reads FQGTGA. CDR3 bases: TGTGCCAGCAGCTTAACGGGCGGGAACTCTGGAAACACCATATATTTT. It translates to CASSLTGGNSGNTIYF.

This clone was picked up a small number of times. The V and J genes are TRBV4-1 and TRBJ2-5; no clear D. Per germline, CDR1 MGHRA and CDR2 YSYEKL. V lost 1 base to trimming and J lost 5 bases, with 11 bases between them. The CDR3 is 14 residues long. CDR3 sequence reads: CASSQGLRAETQYF. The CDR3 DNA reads TGCGCCAGCAGCCAAGGCCTTAGGGCCGAGACCCAGTACTTC.

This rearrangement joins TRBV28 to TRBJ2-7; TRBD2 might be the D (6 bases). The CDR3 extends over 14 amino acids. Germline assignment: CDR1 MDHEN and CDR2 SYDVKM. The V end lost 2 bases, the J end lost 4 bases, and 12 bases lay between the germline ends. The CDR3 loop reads CASSLQPGRYEQYF. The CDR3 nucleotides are TGTGCCAGCAGTTTACAGCCCGGGAGATACGAGCAGTACTTC.

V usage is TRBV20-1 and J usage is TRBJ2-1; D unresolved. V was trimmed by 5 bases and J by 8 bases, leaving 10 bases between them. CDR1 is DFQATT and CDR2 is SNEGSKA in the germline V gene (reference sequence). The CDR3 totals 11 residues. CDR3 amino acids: CSAVVRDEQFF. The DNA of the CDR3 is TGCAGTGCTGTAGTTCGGGATGAGCAGTTCTTC.